Presented here are 29 T cell receptor beta chains from one specimen sequenced in a study of T cell responses to AZD1222 COVID-19 vaccine. Assay: immunoSEQ multiplex PCR; the TCRdb copy retains only in-frame clones and omits some. The sample comprises 90,000 to 130,000 clones, about 94% of which are singletons, and about 3.1% rests with the top ten. The specimen was peripheral blood, collected 28 days after the second AZD1222 dose. The receptors stem from an adult who received the AZD1222 COVID-19 vaccine.

This clone has a single count. V gene TRBV5-1 combines with J gene TRBJ2-1; tentatively, D is TRBD2 (5 bases). The CDR3 runs 17 residues. Germline CDR1 SGHRS, CDR2 YFSETQ. Trimming took 5 bases from V and 6 from J, leaving 24 bases between them. The CDR3 DNA is TGCGCCAGCAGGATTGGTAGATCGGGGATGGCGGCCAATGAGCAGTTCTTC. Translated: CASRIGRSGMAANEQFF.

The J gene is TRBJ2-1, the V gene TRBV15, with 11 bases fitting TRBD2. Germline V gene data show CDR1 as LNHNV and CDR2 as YYDKDF (reference sequence). This CDR3 comprises 17 residues. Unmatched junction bases numbered 10, after V lost 1 base and J lost 8 bases. CDR3 bases: TGTGCCACCAGCAGAGCACCCGATAGCGGGAGGGGGCATGAGCAGTTCTTC. This translates into CATSRAPDSGRGHEQFF. The full variable domain, completed using reference TRBV15 and TRBJ2-1, is DAMVIQNPRYQVTQFGKPVTLSCSQTLNHNVMYWYQQKSSQAPKLLFHYYDKDFNNEADTPDNFQSRRPNTSFCFLDIRSPGLGDTAMYLCATSRAPDSGRGHEQFFGPGTRLTVL.

The DNA for the CDR3 is TGCGCCAGCAGTCGTGACAGGGTATCAGGAAACACCATATATTTT. Translation: CASSRDRVSGNTIYF. The chain employs TRBV5-1 and TRBJ1-3; 7 bases are a match to TRBD1. Germline V gene data show CDR1 as SGHRS and CDR2 as YFSETQ. This CDR3 has 15 amino acids. The trim removed 5 bases at V and 4 bases at J, leaving 9 bases unmatched.

The chain uses TRBV19 and TRBJ2-7; D is possibly TRBD2 (5 bases). The CDR3 has 12 amino acids. Trimming left V 2 bases short and J 6 bases short, with 8 bases between. CDR1 and CDR2 from the germline V gene are LNHDA and SQIVND (reference sequence). CDR3 nucleotides: TGTGCCAGTAGTATACGGGCGGGCGAGCAGTACTTC. It specifies CASSIRAGEQYF. The whole variable domain, filled in from reference TRBV19 and TRBJ2-7, reads DGGITQSPKYLFRKEGQNVTLSCEQNLNHDAMYWYRQDPGQGLRLIYYSQIVNDFQKGDIAEGYSVSREKKESFPLTVTSAQKNPTAFYLCASSIRAGEQYFGPGTRLTVT.

The chain carries TRBV6-5 and TRBJ2-3; D perhaps matches TRBD1 (6 bases). Germline values: CDR1 MNHEY, CDR2 SVGAGI. The CDR3 spans 16 residues. The V end lost 2 bases, the J end lost 5 bases, and 17 bases lay between the germline ends. The CDR3 DNA follows: TGTGCCAGCAGTTACGCAGGGGTTAAGCGGCAAGATACGCAGTATTTT. This translates into CASSYAGVKRQDTQYF.

The V and J genes are TRBV19 and TRBJ1-5; D is possibly TRBD1 (6 bases). V was clipped by 7 bases and J by 7 bases, with 20 bases between them. This CDR3 is 15 amino acids long. Germline CDR1 is LNHDA and CDR2 is SQIVND (reference sequence). The CDR3 region is CASTLGRSGGQPQHF. CDR3 bases: TGTGCCAGTACCTTGGGACGCTCCGGGGGCCAGCCCCAGCATTTT.

The chain has TRBV10-1 and TRBJ2-2; TRBD1 agrees at 10 bases. Unmatched junction bases numbered 8, after V lost 4 bases and J lost 6 bases. The CDR3 spans 16 residues. Germline CDR1 and CDR2: WNHNN and SYGVQD (reference sequence). The CDR3 sequence is CASSGDRGLEAGELFF. The CDR3 DNA is TGCGCCAGCAGTGGGGACAGGGGTTTAGAGGCCGGGGAGCTGTTTTTT.

The chain is built from TRBV5-1 and TRBJ2-7; D not resolved. CDR3 length: 12 amino acids. In germline, CDR1 is SGHRS, CDR2 YFSETQ. V gave up 6 bases and J gave up 1 base, with 8 bases separating them. The CDR3: CASKAASYEQYF. CDR3 coding DNA: TGCGCCAGCAAGGCGGCGTCCTACGAGCAGTACTTC.

V usage is TRBV18 and J usage is TRBJ1-4; D remains ambiguous. Germline CDR1 and CDR2: KGHSH and LQKENI. This CDR3 has 16 amino acids. V was cut by 3 bases and J by 0 bases, with 11 bases left in between. CDR3 loop: CASSPQVMTTNEKLFF. The CDR3, as DNA: TGTGCCAGCTCACCCCAAGTCATGACAACTAATGAAAAACTGTTTTTT.

The V and J genes are TRBV5-1 and TRBJ1-2; the D is unclear. CDR3 length: 15 amino acids. The V end lost 1 base, the J end lost 3 bases, and 13 bases lay between the germline ends. CDR1 and CDR2 from the germline V gene are SGHRS and YFSETQ. The CDR3 DNA reads TGCGCCAGCAGCTTGTTACGAGTGGAGGACTATGGCTACACCTTC. This translates into CASSLLRVEDYGYTF.

The CDR3 sequence: CASSPPGTGIWTEAFF. CDR3 sequence (DNA): TGTGCCAGCAGTCCTCCCGGGACAGGGATCTGGACTGAAGCTTTCTTT. This chain connects TRBV3-1 (or the pseudogene TRBV3-2) to TRBJ1-1; 9 bases align to TRBD1. V lost 6 bases and J lost 5; bases outside the gene matches: 13. This CDR3 is built from 16 residues. Looked up from germline, CDR1 is LGHDT and CDR2 is YNNKEL (reference sequence).

The chain joins TRBV19 to TRBJ1-5; D is possibly TRBD1 (5 bases). This CDR3 is built from 15 residues. The V and J ends lost 4 bases and 4 bases respectively, with 14 bases between them. Germline V gene lookup returns CDR1 LNHDA and CDR2 SQIVND (reference sequence). The CDR3 region has the DNA TGTGCCAGTAGTAGCCGAGACAGTGAGAATCAGCCCCAGCATTTT. This translates into CASSSRDSENQPQHF.

The J gene is TRBJ1-2, the V gene TRBV6-6, with D tentatively TRBD1 (6 bases). The V and J ends lost 2 bases and 5 bases respectively, with 18 bases between them. Germline V gene sequence: CDR1 MNHNY, CDR2 SVGAGI (reference sequence). This CDR3 spans 16 amino acids. The CDR3 loop is CASSYVQGPGVYGYTF. The CDR3 DNA reads TGTGCCAGCAGTTACGTACAGGGACCGGGAGTGTATGGCTACACCTTC.

CDR3 protein: CASSTRLGEQFF. The CDR3 DNA reads as TGTGCCAGCAGCACCCGTCTCGGGGAGCAGTTCTTC. The rearrangement links TRBV11-3 to TRBJ2-1, with D uncertain. V was pared by 5 bases and J by 10 bases, with 12 bases between. The CDR3 loop spans 12 amino acids. Per the germline V gene, CDR1 is SGHNT and CDR2 is YENEEA. The full variable domain, rest sourced from reference TRBV11-3 and TRBJ2-1, is EAGVVQSPRYKIIEKKQPVAFWCNPISGHNTLYWYLQNLGQGPELLIRYENEEAVDDSQLPKDRFSAERLKGVDSTLKIQPAELGDSAVYLCASSTRLGEQFFGPGTRLTVL.

The rearrangement links TRBV15 to TRBJ2-7; 8 bases are shared with TRBD2. The CDR3 contains 18 residues. The V and J ends lost 0 bases and 2 bases, in that order; junction bases with no gene match: 12. Germline CDR1 LNHNV, CDR2 YYDKDF (reference sequence). The CDR3 loop is CATSRELSGASLTYEQYF. The CDR3 nucleotides are TGTGCCACCAGCAGAGAGCTTAGCGGGGCCTCACTGACCTACGAGCAGTACTTC.

The chain links TRBV28 to TRBJ1-2; no definite D call. Germline V gene data show CDR1 as MDHEN and CDR2 as SYDVKM. This CDR3 is built from 16 residues. V lost 4 bases and J 3 bases, leaving 18 bases between the germline ends. The CDR3 DNA sequence: TGTGCCAGCAGTTCAGCAACCAAGATTACTTACTATGGCTACACCTTC. Translated, it gives CASSSATKITYYGYTF.

This clone was picked up one time. The chain is built from TRBV5-1 and TRBJ2-7; 7 nucleotides match TRBD1. CDR1 and CDR2 (germline): SGHRS, YFSETQ. The CDR3 covers 13 residues. Germline trimming cut 4 bases from V and 2 bases from J; bases unmatched to any gene: 3. CDR3 protein: CASSLTGTYEQYF. CDR3 nucleotides: TGCGCCAGCAGCCTGACAGGGACCTACGAGCAGTACTTC.

This chain links TRBV5-1 with TRBJ2-3; 13 bases match TRBD2. The V gene's germline CDR1 is SGHRS and CDR2 YFSETQ. V trimming: 3 bases; J trimming: 4 bases; junction bases outside the gene matches: 8. The CDR3 extends over 17 amino acids. The CDR3 coding sequence is TGCGCCAGCAGCTCTAGGGCCGGGACTAGCGGGGCAGATACGCAGTATTTT. This translates into CASSSRAGTSGADTQYF. Full variable domain (missing parts from reference TRBV5-1 and TRBJ2-3): KAGVTQTPRYLIKTRGQQVTLSCSPISGHRSVSWYQQTPGQGLQFLFEYFSETQRNKGNFPGRFSGRQFSNSRSEMNVSTLELGDSALYLCASSSRAGTSGADTQYFGPGTRLTVL.

This chain connects TRBV5-1 to TRBJ2-5, with no clear D. CDR1 and CDR2 from the germline V gene are SGHRS and YFSETQ. The CDR3 loop spans 12 amino acids. V lost 1 base and J lost 2, with 3 bases in between. The CDR3 nucleotides read TGCGCCAGCAGCTTGACTCAAGAGACCCAGTACTTC. Protein: CASSLTQETQYF.

The chain carries TRBV10-3 and TRBJ1-1; D is uncertain. This CDR3 comprises 14 residues. V was shortened by 6 bases and J by 5 bases, with 16 bases between the two germline ends. Germline loops: CDR1 ENHRY, CDR2 SYGVKD. The CDR3 region is CAISESTAGTEAFF. The DNA for the CDR3 is TGTGCCATCAGCGAATCGACCGCGGGAACTGAAGCTTTCTTT.

This clone came up once. V is TRBV5-1 and J is TRBJ1-2, with 7 bases identical to TRBD1. From germline, CDR1 is SGHRS and CDR2 YFSETQ. This CDR3 region has 14 residues. The V gene end was trimmed by 0 bases and the J gene end by 6 bases; junction bases not matched to a gene: 5. CDR3 in amino acids: CASSLGQGGDGYTF. CDR3 nucleotides: TGCGCCAGCAGCTTGGGACAGGGAGGCGATGGCTACACCTTC.

In its sample, this clone was seen a few times. This chain joins TRBV5-4 and TRBJ1-3; TRBD1 agrees at 12 bases. CDR3 length: 16 amino acids. Losses at the gene ends were 4 bases for V and 2 bases for J; bases not matched to a gene: 4. Germline CDR1 SGHNT, CDR2 YYREEE (reference sequence). CDR3: CASSGGQGAPGNTIYF. The CDR3 bases are TGTGCCAGCAGCGGGGGACAGGGGGCTCCTGGAAACACCATATATTTT.

This clone was seen a single time. V and J are TRBV4-1 and TRBJ1-2; possible D gene TRBD1, 5 bases. The V gene lost 3 bases and the J gene lost 1 base, with 6 bases spanning the gap. The CDR3 spans 13 residues. In germline, CDR1 is MGHRA, CDR2 YSYEKL. CDR3 coding DNA: TGCGCCAGCAGCCAGACAGATAACTATGGCTACACCTTC. Protein product: CASSQTDNYGYTF.

The chain recombines TRBV10-3 with TRBJ1-6; perhaps TRBD1 as D (5 bases). With 2 bases removed from V and 10 bases from J, the gap between germline ends came to 12 bases. CDR1 ENHRY and CDR2 SYGVKD come from the germline V gene. The CDR3 contains 14 residues. The CDR3 reads CAISEVRENSPLHF. CDR3 sequence (DNA): TGTGCCATCAGTGAGGTCAGGGAGAACTCACCCCTCCACTTT.

This sequence joins TRBV5-1 and TRBJ1-5, with a weak D call TRBD1 (6 bases). Germline-derived CDR1 and CDR2 are SGHRS and YFSETQ. CDR3 size: 15 residues. V lost 0 bases to trimming and J lost 4 bases, with 11 bases between them. The CDR3 here is CASSLGQGTNQPQHF. CDR3 DNA sequence: TGCGCCAGCAGCTTGGGCCAGGGGACGAATCAGCCCCAGCATTTT.

The DNA of the CDR3 is TGTGCCAGCAGCTTGGGGTGGGGATTCTCCCATGGCTACACCTTC. The encoded protein is CASSLGWGFSHGYTF. This chain uses TRBV5-6 with TRBJ1-2; no clear D. Germline V CDR1 and CDR2: SGHDT, YYEEEE. CDR3 size: 15 residues. V was clipped by 0 bases and J by 6 bases, with 15 bases between them.

This rearrangement joins TRBV29-1 to TRBJ1-2, with D unresolved. CDR1 and CDR2 from the germline V gene are SQVTM and ANQGSEA. The length of the CDR3 is 13 residues. Trimming shortened V by 5 bases and J by 7 bases, and 17 bases separated the two germline ends. The DNA for the CDR3 is TGCAGCGTTTTTATTCAGCTTACTCGTGGCTACACCTTC. Its protein product is CSVFIQLTRGYTF.

The chain links TRBV15 to TRBJ1-1; D might be TRBD1 (5 bases). Looked up from germline, CDR1 is LNHNV and CDR2 is YYDKDF (reference sequence). The CDR3 covers 17 residues. Between the trimmed V and J ends, which lost 0 bases and 0 bases, there was a span of 14 bases. CDR3 DNA: TGTGCCACCAGCAGAGATTTTAACGGACATATGAACACTGAAGCTTTCTTT. This codes for CATSRDFNGHMNTEAFF.

This chain uses TRBV5-4 with TRBJ1-1; D may be TRBD1 (6 bases). V lost 2 bases to trimming and J lost 5 bases, with 13 bases between them. This CDR3 region has 14 residues. CDR1 SGHNT and CDR2 YYREEE come from the germline V gene (reference sequence). The CDR3 spells CASSFLQGGTEAFF. The CDR3 nucleotides read TGTGCCAGCAGCTTCTTACAGGGCGGTACTGAAGCTTTCTTT.